This TCR beta chain was recorded in a study of molecular identifiers for immune sequencing clone quantification. Findings and limits, study-wide: Jurkat TCR RNA spiked in from one cell (amid over 850,000 naive cells) was reportedly detectable.

Sorted naive CD8 T cells, roughly 17,000 to 1,100,000, were sequenced from 10%, 30% or 50% RNA. Using a CD8+CD4-CCR7+CD45RA+ phenotype, naive CD8 T cells were sorted. Previously described methods and listed TCR primers were employed for the bulk TCR libraries. TCRdb reprocessed the PCR reads with MiXCR, giving one entry per CDR3 protein. Here the sample spans about 640,000 distinct CDR3 sequences, just under 20% being singletons. This clonotype was seen a few times. The antigen remains unidentified. The material sequenced was naive CD8+ T cells from blood, with Jurkat cell RNA spiked in. As to subset: FACS-sorted CD8+CD4-CCR7+CD45RA+ naive T cells. The origin of this receptor is a human donor in good health. Some libraries in this study had Jurkat cell RNA spiked in.

The CDR3 bases are TGTGCCAGCAGTCAACCCCCTAGCACAGATACGCAGTATTTT. This gives the protein CASSQPPSTDTQYF. This chain connects TRBV27 to TRBJ2-3; D unclear. The CDR3 extends over 14 amino acids. The V end lost 5 bases, the J end lost 0 bases, and 9 bases lay between the germline ends. CDR1 and CDR2 (germline): MNHEY, SMNVEV (reference sequence).